Listed below are T cell receptor beta chains from one sample, sequenced in a study of blood T cell repertoires in COVID-19. Generated by immunoSEQ multiplex PCR, the TCRdb table keeps only in-frame clones and is missing some. The sample holds about 370,000 clones, 75% to 90% seen once. Material: PBMCs or T cells enriched from blood (not recorded which). The receptors stem from a man between 18 and 29 years old who had recovered from COVID-19. CDR3s leave out the opening cysteine and the closing phenylalanine or tryptophan.

TRBV9 | ASSVGMRGGFNEQF
TRBV18 | ASSPRAEGDGYT
TRBV19 | ATSDRDYGYT
TRBV6-1 | ASSEALSGRGETQY
TRBV7-2 | ASSLEGQGEAF
TRBV27 | ASSSLLNLRRMNTEAF
TRBV18 | ASSPLRLAGRNYEQY
TRBV7-6 | ASSPNWQVANEQF
TRBV5-6 | ASSLGQGAEEQY
TRBV10-2 | ASSESTPFNHFSGNTIY
TRBV18 | ASSPEGLGTEAF
TRBV7-2 | ASSLLALANTGELF
TRBV27 | ASGKGEGYGYT
TRBV3-1/TRBV3-2 | ASSQDQASYEQY
TRBV3-1/TRBV3-2 | ASSQSRTGHQAF
TRBV9 | ASSVFSTGGTEAF
TRBV27 | ASSLGAPYNEQF
TRBV4-1 | ASSLGSFLAGGIKNEQF
TRBV4-3 | ASSQGTGGSVPTQY
TRBV5-1 | ASSTGTSGETGNTIY
TRBV19 | ASSIRASGLTDTQY
TRBV6-2/TRBV6-3 | ASSYSLTTADYEQY
TRBV7-3 | ASREAGGSYNEQF
TRBV11-1 | ASSLRLAGGPDEQF
TRBV19 | ASSNRGRGSGYT
TRBV9 | ASSVRTGVPNEQF
TRBV19 | ASSISPDRPSNQPQH